The 24 T cell receptor beta chains reported below all come from one sample, sequenced in a study of T cell responses to AZD1222 COVID-19 vaccine. Sequencing was performed with immunoSEQ multiplex PCR; in TCRdb, only in-frame clones are kept and a portion is missing. Of 150,000 to 200,000 clones in the sample, roughly 93% are singletons; the top ten hold about 3.9%. The specimen was peripheral blood, collected on day 0 of AZD1222 vaccination. Every receptor here comes from an adult in good health.

This clone was picked up a small number of times. The chain couples TRBV7-8 to TRBJ1-6; D gene ambiguous. Germline V gene sequence: CDR1 SGHVS, CDR2 FQNEAQ. The CDR3 runs to 16 residues. Trimming removed 2 bases at V and 8 bases at J, with 16 bases between. CDR3 region: CASSLLGPPSDSPLHF. The CDR3 region has the DNA TGTGCCAGCAGCTTATTGGGCCCCCCTAGTGATTCACCCCTCCACTTT.

The chain combines TRBV10-2 with TRBJ1-6; 7 positions agree with TRBD1. The CDR3 is 15 amino acids. From germline, CDR1 is WSHSY and CDR2 SAAADI. Trimming at V came to 2 bases and at J to 7 bases, leaving 5 bases not matched to a gene. DNA of the CDR3: TGCGCCAGCAGTGAGCCGGGACAGCGGAATTCACCCCTCCACTTT. Translating it yields CASSEPGQRNSPLHF.

The chain uses TRBV7-9 and TRBJ1-1, with 8 positions matching TRBD1. The germline V gene encodes CDR1 SEHNR and CDR2 FQNEAQ (reference sequence). With 1 base clipped from V and 0 bases from J, the junction kept 1 base outside the gene matches. The CDR3 length is 15 residues. The CDR3 DNA reads TGTGCCAGCAGCTTAGGGACAGGGATGAACACTGAAGCTTTCTTT. Translation: CASSLGTGMNTEAFF. Supplemented by reference TRBV7-9 and TRBJ1-1, the full variable domain reads DTGVSQNPRHKITKRGQNVTFRCDPISEHNRLYWYRQTLGQGPEFLTYFQNEAQLEKSRLLSDRFSAERPKGSFSTLEIQRTEQGDSAMYLCASSLGTGMNTEAFFGQGTRLTVV.

This rearrangement joins TRBV20-1 to TRBJ1-1; TRBD1 might be the D (6 bases). Looked up from germline, CDR1 is DFQATT and CDR2 is SNEGSKA (reference sequence). The CDR3 length is 11 residues. This CDR3 reads CRPTGNTEAFF. The CDR3 DNA is TGCAGGCCGACAGGGAACACTGAAGCTTTCTTT.

The chain has TRBV5-8 and TRBJ2-1; 13 nucleotides line up with TRBD2. The trim removed 7 bases at V and 9 bases at J, leaving 13 bases unmatched. Germline V lookup: CDR1 SGHTS, CDR2 YDEGEE. This CDR3 has 16 amino acids. In DNA, the CDR3 is TGTGCCAGCTCCCGAACCGGGACTAGCGGGGTTGGTGAGCAGTTCTTC. It encodes CASSRTGTSGVGEQFF.

This clone was observed once. This chain connects TRBV28 to TRBJ1-1; TRBD1 matches 9 bases. The CDR3 is 15 residues long. The V segment lost 8 bases and the J segment 0 bases; nucleotides outside the gene matches: 7. Per the germline V gene, CDR1 is MDHEN and CDR2 is SYDVKM. The DNA for the CDR3 is TGTGCCAGCCCCGGGACAGGGATCATGAACACTGAAGCTTTCTTT. Translation gives CASPGTGIMNTEAFF.

The chain uses TRBV5-6 and TRBJ2-2, with D hard to call. Trimming removed 4 bases at V and 4 bases at J, with 11 bases between. Germline V CDR1 and CDR2: SGHDT, YYEEEE. The CDR3 is 14 amino acids. CDR3 bases: TGTGCCAGCAGCCCTCCCTCTGGCACCGGGGAGCTGTTTTTT. This sequence encodes CASSPPSGTGELFF.

The rearrangement links TRBV5-6 to TRBJ1-2, with D possibly being TRBD1 (5 bases). Germline CDR1 SGHDT, CDR2 YYEEEE. This CDR3 is built from 13 residues. V was trimmed by 0 bases and J by 8 bases, leaving 11 bases between them. CDR3: CASSLGGRGGYTF. CDR3 bases: TGTGCCAGCAGCTTGGGAGGTAGGGGCGGCTACACCTTC. The whole variable domain, remainder taken from reference TRBV5-6 and TRBJ1-2, is DAGVTQSPTHLIKTRGQQVTLRCSPKSGHDTVSWYQQALGQGPQFIFQYYEEEERQRGNFPDRFSGHQFPNYSSELNVNALLLGDSALYLCASSLGGRGGYTFGSGTRLTVV.

This chain joins TRBV5-1 and TRBJ2-2; D possibly corresponds to TRBD1 (7 bases). Germline assignment: CDR1 SGHRS and CDR2 YFSETQ. The length of the CDR3 is 16 residues. Trimming left V 2 bases short and J 6 bases short, with 17 bases between. This chain's CDR3 is CASSFQGGQAPGELFF. In nucleotides, the CDR3 is TGCGCCAGCAGCTTCCAGGGGGGCCAGGCACCCGGGGAGCTGTTTTTT.

The table lists this clone with a count of one. The gene calls are TRBV5-1 and TRBJ2-7, with D perhaps given as TRBD1 or TRBD2 (5 bases each). Deletions cut 4 bases from V and 0 bases from J, with 11 bases between. Looked up from germline, CDR1 is SGHRS and CDR2 is YFSETQ. This CDR3 is built from 14 residues. Here the CDR3 DNA reads TGCGCCAGCAGCCGGGACCGAAGCTCCTACGAGCAGTACTTC. It translates to CASSRDRSSYEQYF.

This clone was counted a single time. The chain has TRBV19 and TRBJ1-5; 10 bases line up with TRBD1. From germline, CDR1 is LNHDA and CDR2 SQIVND (reference sequence). Trimming took 8 bases from V and 7 from J; bases not matched to a gene: 5. The CDR3 has 13 amino acids. CDR3 sequence (DNA): TGTGCCAGTGGGACAGGGGTAGAGCAGCCCCAGCATTTT. It translates to CASGTGVEQPQHF.

A single count supports this clone. CDR3: CASSLTTSSNEQYF. The CDR3 DNA is TGCGCCAGCAGCTTGACGACTAGTTCCAACGAGCAGTACTTC. The rearrangement links TRBV5-1 to TRBJ2-7; the D gene is possibly TRBD2 (6 bases). V was clipped by 1 base and J by 5 bases, with 13 bases between them. Germline assignment: CDR1 SGHRS and CDR2 YFSETQ. CDR3 length: 14 amino acids.

The chain carries TRBV18 and TRBJ1-3; D is possibly TRBD1 (5 bases). Germline CDR1 and CDR2: KGHSH and LQKENI. CDR3 size: 15 residues. The V end was cut by 3 bases, the J end by 0 bases, with 9 bases between. This CDR3 is CASSPRVFSGNTIYF. The CDR3 DNA is TGTGCCAGCTCACCCAGGGTGTTCTCTGGAAACACCATATATTTT.

V gene TRBV2 combines with J gene TRBJ2-3; D is undetermined. Germline CDR1 reads SNHLY; CDR2 reads FYNNEI. With 5 bases removed from V and 7 bases from J, the gap between germline ends came to 19 bases. This CDR3 spans 15 amino acids. In nucleotides, the CDR3 is TGTGCCAGCAGTCCCCCCCCGGCCCTAGGGTATACGCAGTATTTT. Translation gives CASSPPPALGYTQYF.

This chain uses TRBV11-3 with TRBJ1-1, with 10 bases identical to TRBD1. CDR1 is SGHNT, CDR2 YENEEA, per germline. Trimming took 0 bases from V and 6 from J; bases not matched to a gene: 22. The CDR3 contains 21 residues. The CDR3: CASSLEMTGGAKPYWTAEAFF. CDR3 nucleotide sequence: TGTGCCAGCAGCTTAGAAATGACAGGGGGCGCAAAGCCCTATTGGACTGCTGAAGCTTTCTTT.

The count of this clone is one. The gene calls are TRBV7-7 and TRBJ1-1, with D tentatively TRBD1 (5 bases). The V gene lost 4 bases and the J gene lost 1 base, with 10 bases spanning the gap. The CDR3 consists of 14 residues. Germline assignment: CDR1 SSHAT and CDR2 FNYEAQ (reference sequence). The CDR3 loop is CASSWGRTNTEAFF. As DNA, the CDR3 is TGTGCCAGCAGCTGGGGACGCACGAACACTGAAGCTTTCTTT.

The rearrangement joins TRBV11-2 to TRBJ1-1; D gene uncertain. Germline V lookup: CDR1 SGHAT, CDR2 FQNNGV. The V and J ends lost 4 bases and 5 bases respectively, with 23 bases between them. The CDR3 contains 17 residues. The CDR3 loop reads CASSSSYYLDLETEAFF. Here the CDR3 DNA reads TGTGCCAGCAGCTCCTCTTACTACTTGGACCTCGAGACTGAAGCTTTCTTT. The whole variable domain, filled in from reference TRBV11-2 and TRBJ1-1, reads EAGVAQSPRYKIIEKRQSVAFWCNPISGHATLYWYQQILGQGPKLLIQFQNNGVVDDSQLPKDRFSAERLKGVDSTLKIQPAKLEDSAVYLCASSSSYYLDLETEAFFGQGTRLTVV.

The chain combines TRBV12-3 or TRBV12-4 with TRBJ2-5; 7 nucleotides align to TRBD1. This CDR3 region has 13 residues. The V segment lost 7 bases and the J segment 5 bases; nucleotides outside the gene matches: 7. The CDR3 sequence: CASTTGVSETQYF. For the CDR3, the DNA is TGTGCCAGCACTACAGGGGTTTCGGAGACCCAGTACTTC.

The rearrangement uses TRBV9 and TRBJ2-7; 14 nucleotides agree with TRBD2. The CDR3 covers 18 residues. V was pared by 4 bases and J by 3 bases, with 12 bases of the junction left unmatched. The germline CDR1 and CDR2 sequences are SGDLS and YYNGEE. This CDR3 reads CASSRGTSGGTYLYEQYF. CDR3 in DNA: TGTGCCAGCAGCAGGGGGACTAGCGGGGGAACGTACCTCTACGAGCAGTACTTC.

J is TRBJ1-2 and V is TRBV6-5; no clear D. V lost 6 bases and J 7 bases, leaving 9 bases between the germline ends. Germline V CDR1 and CDR2: MNHEY, SVGAGI. The CDR3 length is 11 residues. The DNA of the CDR3 is TGTGCCAGCAGGCAGCAGAGTGGCTACACCTTC. It yields the protein CASRQQSGYTF.

CDR3 nucleotide sequence: TGTGCCAGCAGCCTGATGGAGGCCACTGAAGCTTTCTTT. Amino acids: CASSLMEATEAFF. The V call is TRBV5-4, the J call TRBJ1-1; D remains unclear. CDR3 size: 13 residues. The V end lost 4 bases, the J end lost 4 bases, and 11 bases lay between the germline ends. Germline-derived CDR1 and CDR2 are SGHNT and YYREEE (reference sequence).

The V and J genes are TRBV27 and TRBJ2-7, with 14 bases aligning to TRBD2. The CDR3 runs 14 residues. J was trimmed by 4 bases and V by 6 bases; bases with no gene match: 2. The V gene's germline CDR1 is MNHEY and CDR2 SMNVEV (reference sequence). This CDR3 is CASRTSGGVYEQYF. DNA for the CDR3: TGTGCCAGCAGGACTAGCGGGGGGGTTTACGAGCAGTACTTC.

This chain connects TRBV29-1 to TRBJ2-7; TRBD2 matches 7 bases. The CDR3 has 17 residues. The germline V gene encodes CDR1 SQVTM and CDR2 ANQGSEA. V gave up 1 base and J gave up 2 bases; unmatched junction bases: 14. This chain's CDR3 is CSVEVRGGYGSAYEQYF. CDR3 sequence (DNA): TGCAGCGTTGAAGTGAGGGGAGGGTACGGGTCGGCCTACGAGCAGTACTTC.

The CDR3 bases are TGCGCCAGCAGCCCGACGGTAGCGGGAGCTGGGACAGATACGCAGTATTTT. Translation gives CASSPTVAGAGTDTQYF. The rearrangement links TRBV4-1 to TRBJ2-3, with 9 bases matching TRBD2. Germline lookup yields CDR1 MGHRA and CDR2 YSYEKL. Trimming took 4 bases from V and 3 from J; bases not matched to a gene: 11. There are 17 residues in the CDR3.